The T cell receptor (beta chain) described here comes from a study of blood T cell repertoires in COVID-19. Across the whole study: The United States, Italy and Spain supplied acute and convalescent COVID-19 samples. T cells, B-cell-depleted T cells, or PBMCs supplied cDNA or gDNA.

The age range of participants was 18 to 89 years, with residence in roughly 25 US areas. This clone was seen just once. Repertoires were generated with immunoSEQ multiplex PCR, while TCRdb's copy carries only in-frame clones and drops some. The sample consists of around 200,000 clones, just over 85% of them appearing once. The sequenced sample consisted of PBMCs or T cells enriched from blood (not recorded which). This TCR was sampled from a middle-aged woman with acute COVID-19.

The CDR3 sequence is CASEPPGTNEKLFF. CDR3 nucleotides: TGTGCCAGCGAGCCCCCGGGGACTAATGAAAAACTGTTTTTT. The gene calls are TRBV2 and TRBJ1-4, with D uncertain. V was clipped by 8 bases and J by 2 bases, with 12 bases between them. Germline CDR1 SNHLY, CDR2 FYNNEI. The CDR3 runs to 14 residues.